Each of the 15 T cell receptor beta chains below was sequenced from the same sample in a study of OX40 agonist ivuxolimab in advanced cancers. The repertoire was sequenced with immunoSEQ multiplex PCR; TCRdb's copy has only in-frame clones and lacks some. The data contain 20,000 to 25,000 clones, more than 80% of them singletons. The source material was CD4+ or CD8+ T cells sorted from blood, sampled in a trial of the OX40 agonist ivuxolimab. These receptors all come from an adult with an advanced solid tumor such as melanoma, head and neck, liver or kidney cancer.

The V gene is TRBV9, the J gene TRBJ2-7; 8 nucleotides agree with TRBD2. The V and J ends lost 0 bases and 4 bases, in that order; junction bases with no gene match: 3. Germline V CDR1 and CDR2: SGDLS, YYNGEE. The CDR3 spans 14 residues. The CDR3 loop is CASSVASGSYEQYF. The DNA for the CDR3 is TGTGCCAGCAGCGTAGCCAGCGGGAGTTACGAGCAGTACTTC.

The chain links TRBV7-9 to TRBJ1-1, with D maybe TRBD1 (5 bases). The germline V gene has CDR1 SEHNR and CDR2 FQNEAQ (reference sequence). The V end was cut by 6 bases, the J end by 3 bases, with 11 bases between. The CDR3 has 13 amino acids. The CDR3 nucleotides are TGTGCCAGCAGAGACAGATCCTACACTGAAGCTTTCTTT. It codes for CASRDRSYTEAFF.

V usage is TRBV25-1 and J usage is TRBJ1-5; a possible D gene is TRBD1 (5 bases). With 3 bases removed from V and 7 bases from J, the gap between germline ends came to 16 bases. The CDR3 sequence is 15 residues long. The germline gives CDR1 MGHDK, CDR2 SYGVNS. CDR3 sequence (DNA): TGTGCCAGCAGTGAGTCCGGGACGCCCGGGCAGCCCCAGCATTTT. Its protein product is CASSESGTPGQPQHF.

This rearrangement joins TRBV4-1 to TRBJ1-2, with a weak D call TRBD1 (5 bases). Deletions cut 1 base from V and 8 bases from J, with 17 bases between. Germline loops: CDR1 MGHRA, CDR2 YSYEKL. CDR3 length equals 15 residues. CDR3 protein: CASSQATGEAGGYTF. CDR3 nucleotide sequence: TGCGCCAGCAGCCAAGCAACAGGCGAAGCAGGGGGCTACACCTTC.

The V gene is TRBV27, the J gene TRBJ2-1, with D perhaps assigned TRBD1 or TRBD2 (5 bases each). The V end lost 6 bases, the J end lost 2 bases, and 11 bases lay between the germline ends. This CDR3 comprises 14 residues. The germline CDR1 and CDR2 sequences are MNHEY and SMNVEV (reference sequence). CDR3 sequence reads: CASSLQGAYNEQFF. CDR3 bases: TGTGCCAGCAGCCTTCAGGGAGCCTACAATGAGCAGTTCTTC.

The J gene is TRBJ2-3, the V gene TRBV10-3, with TRBD2 identical over 15 bases. There are 15 residues in the CDR3. With 10 bases clipped from V and 2 bases from J, the junction kept 4 bases outside the gene matches. Looked up from germline, CDR1 is ENHRY and CDR2 is SYGVKD. CDR3 sequence reads: CATGTSGGITDTQYF. CDR3 DNA sequence: TGTGCCACGGGGACTAGCGGGGGGATCACAGATACGCAGTATTTT.

The chain recombines TRBV5-4 with TRBJ2-7; unclear D gene. Germline CDR1 reads SGHNT; CDR2 reads YYREEE (reference sequence). This CDR3 spans 13 amino acids. Trimming took 4 bases from V and 3 from J, leaving 11 bases between them. The DNA of the CDR3 is TGTGCCAGCAGCCGACCCGGGTACTACGAGCAGTACTTC. Its translation: CASSRPGYYEQYF.

As for this clone: Additional DNA sequences in this sample encode the identical CDR3. The rearrangement links TRBV25-1 to TRBJ1-1; D not certain. In germline, CDR1 is MGHDK, CDR2 SYGVNS. Trimming took off 0 bases at V and 4 bases at J, with 9 bases between the two ends. This CDR3 contains 14 residues. The CDR3: CASSEYQEGTEAFF. The CDR3 DNA is TGTGCCAGCAGTGAATATCAGGAAGGCACTGAAGCTTTCTTT.

The rearrangement links TRBV5-1 to TRBJ2-1, with 12 positions matching TRBD2. The CDR3 has 16 residues. With V trimmed by 2 bases and J by 7 bases, 7 bases remained unmatched. Germline V gene lookup returns CDR1 SGHRS and CDR2 YFSETQ. CDR3 bases: TGCGCCAGCAGCTTAAACCTACTAGCGGGGGGTAATGAGCAGTTCTTC. Its translation: CASSLNLLAGGNEQFF.

The chain employs TRBV7-9 and TRBJ1-3; 9 nucleotides align to TRBD1. V was clipped by 5 bases and J by 4 bases; unmatched bases: 3. The CDR3 extends over 14 amino acids. Germline lookup yields CDR1 SEHNR and CDR2 FQNEAQ (reference sequence). The CDR3 sequence: CASSSGTGGNTIYF. For the CDR3, the DNA is TGTGCCAGCAGCAGCGGGACAGGGGGAAACACCATATATTTT.

The chain employs TRBV2 and TRBJ2-6, with TRBD1 identical over 7 bases. Losses at the gene ends were 7 bases for V and 2 bases for J; bases not matched to a gene: 5. Germline CDR1 reads SNHLY; CDR2 reads FYNNEI. The CDR3 has 15 residues. CDR3 coding DNA: TGTGCCAGCAAAGAGGGGGCAGCTGGGGCCAACGTCCTGACTTTC. It encodes CASKEGAAGANVLTF.

V usage is TRBV5-6 and J usage is TRBJ1-2; D is unclear. CDR3 size: 14 residues. The V gene's germline CDR1 is SGHDT and CDR2 YYEEEE. Trimming shortened V by 0 bases and J by 3 bases, and 9 bases separated the two germline ends. The DNA for the CDR3 is TGTGCCAGCAGCTTGGAAGCCTCGGACTATGGCTACACCTTC. It specifies CASSLEASDYGYTF.

The chain couples TRBV5-1 to TRBJ2-7, with D maybe TRBD1 (6 bases). The CDR3 sequence is 14 residues long. Germline CDR1 SGHRS, CDR2 YFSETQ. Trimming took 4 bases from V and 8 from J, leaving 19 bases between them. CDR3 amino acids: CASSPGDVVNKQYF. The CDR3 DNA reads as TGCGCCAGCAGCCCAGGGGATGTCGTAAACAAGCAGTACTTC.

V gene TRBV19 combines with J gene TRBJ2-1; no definite D call. This CDR3 region has 13 residues. V was cut by 10 bases and J by 3 bases, with 13 bases left in between. Germline V gene data show CDR1 as LNHDA and CDR2 as SQIVND (reference sequence). Here the CDR3 reads CATSRGNYNEQFF. The CDR3 region has the DNA TGTGCCACGTCCAGAGGAAACTACAATGAGCAGTTCTTC.

The chain recombines TRBV30 with TRBJ1-3, with D possibly being TRBD1 (5 bases). CDR3 length: 13 amino acids. Germline V gene lookup returns CDR1 GTSNPN and CDR2 SVGIG (reference sequence). V was cut by 7 bases and J by 0 bases, with 10 bases left in between. The CDR3 sequence: CAYRTRSGNTIYF. Written as DNA, the CDR3 is TGTGCCTACAGGACACGCTCTGGAAACACCATATATTTT.